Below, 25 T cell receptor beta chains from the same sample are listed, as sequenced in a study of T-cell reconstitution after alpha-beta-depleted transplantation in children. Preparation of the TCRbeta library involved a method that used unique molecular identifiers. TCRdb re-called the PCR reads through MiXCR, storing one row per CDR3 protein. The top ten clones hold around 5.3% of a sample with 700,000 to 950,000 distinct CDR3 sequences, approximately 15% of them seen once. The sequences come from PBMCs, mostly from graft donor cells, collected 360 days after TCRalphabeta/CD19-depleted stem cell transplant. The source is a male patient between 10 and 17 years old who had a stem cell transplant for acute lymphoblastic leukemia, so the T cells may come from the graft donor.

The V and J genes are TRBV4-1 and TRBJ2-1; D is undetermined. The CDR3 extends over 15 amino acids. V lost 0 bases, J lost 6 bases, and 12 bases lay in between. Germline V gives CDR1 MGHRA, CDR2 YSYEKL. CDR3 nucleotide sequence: TGCGCCAGCAGCCAAGATCCCCCGGAGTCCAATGAGCAGTTCTTC. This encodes CASSQDPPESNEQFF.

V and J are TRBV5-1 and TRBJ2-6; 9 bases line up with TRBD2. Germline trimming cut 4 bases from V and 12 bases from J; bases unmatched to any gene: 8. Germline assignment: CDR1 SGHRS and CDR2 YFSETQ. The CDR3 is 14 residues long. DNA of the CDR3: TGCGCCAGCAGCGATAGCGGGAGAAACTTCGTCCTGACTTTC. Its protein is CASSDSGRNFVLTF.

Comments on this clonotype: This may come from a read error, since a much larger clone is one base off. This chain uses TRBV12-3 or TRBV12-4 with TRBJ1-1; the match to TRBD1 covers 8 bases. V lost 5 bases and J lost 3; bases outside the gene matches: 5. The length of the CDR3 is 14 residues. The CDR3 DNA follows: TGTGCCAGCAGTCGGACAGGGTGGGACACTGAAGCTTTCTTT. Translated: CASSRTGWDTEAFF.

DNA for the CDR3: TGTGCCAGCAGCCCTTCCCACCGGCAGGCCTCCTACGAGCAGTACTTC. It yields the protein CASSPSHRQASYEQYF. The chain joins TRBV7-3 to TRBJ2-7, with D hard to call. The CDR3 spans 16 residues. Germline V gene sequence: CDR1 SGHTA, CDR2 FQGTGA. Trimming took off 5 bases at V and 0 bases at J, with 17 bases between the two ends.

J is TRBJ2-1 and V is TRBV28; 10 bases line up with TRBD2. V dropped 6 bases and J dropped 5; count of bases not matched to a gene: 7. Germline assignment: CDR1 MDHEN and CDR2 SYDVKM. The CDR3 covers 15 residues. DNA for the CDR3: TGTGCCAGCAGCATCGGGACTAGCGTCGACAATGAGCAGTTCTTC. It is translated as CASSIGTSVDNEQFF.

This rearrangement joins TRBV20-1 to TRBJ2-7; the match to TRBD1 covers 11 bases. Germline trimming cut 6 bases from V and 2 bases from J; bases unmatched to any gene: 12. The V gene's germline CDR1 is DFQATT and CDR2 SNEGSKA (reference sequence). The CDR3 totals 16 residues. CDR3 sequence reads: CSATKIGTGGPYEQYF. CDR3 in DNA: TGCAGTGCAACTAAGATCGGGACAGGGGGACCCTACGAGCAGTACTTC.

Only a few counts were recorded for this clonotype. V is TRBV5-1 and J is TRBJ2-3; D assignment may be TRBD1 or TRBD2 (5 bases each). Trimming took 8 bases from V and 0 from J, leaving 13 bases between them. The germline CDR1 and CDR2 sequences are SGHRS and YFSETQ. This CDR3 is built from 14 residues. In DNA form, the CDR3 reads TGCGCCAGTCAGGGCCGACTAAGCACAGATACGCAGTATTTT. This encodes CASQGRLSTDTQYF. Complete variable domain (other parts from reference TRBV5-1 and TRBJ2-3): KAGVTQTPRYLIKTRGQQVTLSCSPISGHRSVSWYQQTPGQGLQFLFEYFSETQRNKGNFPGRFSGRQFSNSRSEMNVSTLELGDSALYLCASQGRLSTDTQYFGPGTRLTVL.

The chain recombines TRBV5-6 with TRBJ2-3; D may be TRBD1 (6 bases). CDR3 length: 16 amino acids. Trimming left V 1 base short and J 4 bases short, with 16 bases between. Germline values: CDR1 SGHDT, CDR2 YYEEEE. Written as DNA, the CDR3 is TGTGCCAGCAGCTTGCCAACAGGGACCCTCCCAGATACGCAGTATTTT. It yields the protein CASSLPTGTLPDTQYF.

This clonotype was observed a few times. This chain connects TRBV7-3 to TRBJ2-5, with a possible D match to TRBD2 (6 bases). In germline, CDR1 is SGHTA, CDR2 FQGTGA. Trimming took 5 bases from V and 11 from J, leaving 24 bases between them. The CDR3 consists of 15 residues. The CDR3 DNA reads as TGTGCCAGCAGCCGTGCCGTAGCGGCCCGGGATAGGCAGTACTTC. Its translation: CASSRAVAARDRQYF.

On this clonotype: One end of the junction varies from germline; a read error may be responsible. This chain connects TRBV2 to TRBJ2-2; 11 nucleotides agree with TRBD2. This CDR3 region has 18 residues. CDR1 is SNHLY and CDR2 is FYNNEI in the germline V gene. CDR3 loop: CTSSRGQGSSGRAGELFF. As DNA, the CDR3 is TGTACCAGCAGTCGGGGACAGGGAAGTAGCGGGAGGGCCGGGGAGCTGTTTTTT.

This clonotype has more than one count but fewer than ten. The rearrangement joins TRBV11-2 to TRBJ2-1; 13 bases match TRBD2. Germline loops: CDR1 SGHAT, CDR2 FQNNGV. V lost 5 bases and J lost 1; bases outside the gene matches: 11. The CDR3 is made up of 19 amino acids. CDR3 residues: CASSTRTSGSLPSYNEQFF. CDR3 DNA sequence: TGTGCCAGCAGCACCCGGACTAGCGGGAGTCTCCCTTCCTACAATGAGCAGTTCTTC.

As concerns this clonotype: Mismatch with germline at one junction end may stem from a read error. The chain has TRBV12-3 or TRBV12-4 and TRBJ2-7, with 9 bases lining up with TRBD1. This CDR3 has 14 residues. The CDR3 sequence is CASSSWDRARIMSF. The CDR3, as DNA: TGTGCCAGCAGTTCCTGGGACAGGGCCCGAATCATGAGCTTC.

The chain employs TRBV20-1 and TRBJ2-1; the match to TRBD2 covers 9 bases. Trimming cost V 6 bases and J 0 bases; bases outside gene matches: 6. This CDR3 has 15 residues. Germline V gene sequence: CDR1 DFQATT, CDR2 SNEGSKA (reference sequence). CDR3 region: CSANSGGSSYNEQFF. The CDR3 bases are TGCAGTGCAAATAGCGGGGGAAGCTCCTACAATGAGCAGTTCTTC.

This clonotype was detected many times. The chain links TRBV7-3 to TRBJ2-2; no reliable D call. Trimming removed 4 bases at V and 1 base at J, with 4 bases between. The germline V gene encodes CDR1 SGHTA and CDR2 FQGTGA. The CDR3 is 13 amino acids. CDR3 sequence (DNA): TGTGCCAGCAGCTCCTTGAACACCGGGGAGCTGTTTTTT. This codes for CASSSLNTGELFF.

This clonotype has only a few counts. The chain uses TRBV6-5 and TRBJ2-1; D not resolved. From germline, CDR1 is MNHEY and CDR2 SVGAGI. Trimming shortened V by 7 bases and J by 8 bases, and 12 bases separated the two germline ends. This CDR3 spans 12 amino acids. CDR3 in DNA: TGTGCCAGCACCTCTGGCATTTATGAGCAGTTCTTC. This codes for CASTSGIYEQFF.

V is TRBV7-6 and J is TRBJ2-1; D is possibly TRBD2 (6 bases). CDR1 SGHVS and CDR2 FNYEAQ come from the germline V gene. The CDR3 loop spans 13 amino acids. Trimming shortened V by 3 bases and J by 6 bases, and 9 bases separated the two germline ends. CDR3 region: CASSLREGNEQFF. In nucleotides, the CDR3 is TGTGCCAGCAGCTTGCGGGAAGGCAATGAGCAGTTCTTC. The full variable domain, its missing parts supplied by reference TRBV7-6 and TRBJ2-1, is GAGVSQSPRYKVTKRGQDVALRCDPISGHVSLYWYRQALGQGPEFLTYFNYEAQQDKSGLPNDRFSAERPEGSISTLTIQRTEQRDSAMYRCASSLREGNEQFFGPGTRLTVL.

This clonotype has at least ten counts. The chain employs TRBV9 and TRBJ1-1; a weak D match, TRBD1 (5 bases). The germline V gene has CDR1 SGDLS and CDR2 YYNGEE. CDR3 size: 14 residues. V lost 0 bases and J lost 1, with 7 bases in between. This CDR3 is CASSVGGENTEAFF. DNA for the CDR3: TGTGCCAGCAGCGTAGGAGGGGAGAACACTGAAGCTTTCTTT. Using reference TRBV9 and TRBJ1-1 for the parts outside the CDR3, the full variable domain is DSGVTQTPKHLITATGQRVTLRCSPRSGDLSVYWYQQSLDQGLQFLIQYYNGEERAKGNILERFSAQQFPDLHSELNLSSLELGDSALYFCASSVGGENTEAFFGQGTRLTVV.

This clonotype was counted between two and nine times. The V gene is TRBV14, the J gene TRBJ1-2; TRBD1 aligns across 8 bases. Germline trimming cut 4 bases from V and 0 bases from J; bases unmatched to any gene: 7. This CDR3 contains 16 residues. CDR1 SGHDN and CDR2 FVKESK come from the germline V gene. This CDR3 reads CASSRIGTGANYGYTF. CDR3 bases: TGTGCCAGCAGCCGGATAGGGACAGGAGCTAACTATGGCTACACCTTC.

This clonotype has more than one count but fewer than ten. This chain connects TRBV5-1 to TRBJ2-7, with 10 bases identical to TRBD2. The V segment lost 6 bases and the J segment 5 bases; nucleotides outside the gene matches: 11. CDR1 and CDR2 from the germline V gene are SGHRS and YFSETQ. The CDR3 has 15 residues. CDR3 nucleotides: TGCGCCAGCAACTTATTAGCGGGAGGTTTCAACGAGCAGTACTTC. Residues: CASNLLAGGFNEQYF.

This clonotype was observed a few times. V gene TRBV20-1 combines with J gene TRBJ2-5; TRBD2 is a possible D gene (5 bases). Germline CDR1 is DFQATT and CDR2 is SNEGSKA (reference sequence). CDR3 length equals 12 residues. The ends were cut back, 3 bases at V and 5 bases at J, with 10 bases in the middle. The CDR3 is CSARRALETQYF. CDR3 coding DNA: TGCAGTGCTAGGAGGGCTTTGGAGACCCAGTACTTC.

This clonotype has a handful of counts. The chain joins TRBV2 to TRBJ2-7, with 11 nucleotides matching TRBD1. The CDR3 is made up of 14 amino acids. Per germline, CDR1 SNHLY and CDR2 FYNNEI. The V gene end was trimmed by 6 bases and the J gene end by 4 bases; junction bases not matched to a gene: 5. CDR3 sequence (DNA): TGTGCCAGCAGCGGACAGGGGGCAGATTACGAGCAGTACTTC. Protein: CASSGQGADYEQYF.

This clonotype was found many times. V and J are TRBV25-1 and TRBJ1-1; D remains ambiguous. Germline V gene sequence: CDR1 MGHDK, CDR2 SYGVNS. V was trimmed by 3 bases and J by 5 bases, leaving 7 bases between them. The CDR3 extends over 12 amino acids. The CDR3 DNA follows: TGTGCCAGCAGTGATCGTAGGACTGAAGCTTTCTTT. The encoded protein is CASSDRRTEAFF. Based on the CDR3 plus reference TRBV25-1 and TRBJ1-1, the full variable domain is EADIYQTPRYLVIGTGKKITLECSQTMGHDKMYWYQQDPGMELHLIHYSYGVNSTEKGDLSSESTVSRIRTEHFPLTLESARPSHTSQYLCASSDRRTEAFFGQGTRLTVV.

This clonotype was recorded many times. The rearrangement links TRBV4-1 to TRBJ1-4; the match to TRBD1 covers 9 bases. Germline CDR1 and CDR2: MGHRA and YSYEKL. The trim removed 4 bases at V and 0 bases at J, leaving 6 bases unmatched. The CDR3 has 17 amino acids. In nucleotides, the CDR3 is TGCGCCAGCAGCCGAGGGGACAGGGTTGCAACTAATGAAAAACTGTTTTTT. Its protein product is CASSRGDRVATNEKLFF.

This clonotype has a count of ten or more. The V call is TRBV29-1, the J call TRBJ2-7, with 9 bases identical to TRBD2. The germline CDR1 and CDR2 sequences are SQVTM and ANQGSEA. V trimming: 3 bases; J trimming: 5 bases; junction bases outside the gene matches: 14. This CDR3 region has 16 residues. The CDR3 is CSVEGLAGRPGDEQYF. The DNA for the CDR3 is TGCAGCGTTGAGGGGCTAGCGGGGCGGCCCGGGGACGAGCAGTACTTC.

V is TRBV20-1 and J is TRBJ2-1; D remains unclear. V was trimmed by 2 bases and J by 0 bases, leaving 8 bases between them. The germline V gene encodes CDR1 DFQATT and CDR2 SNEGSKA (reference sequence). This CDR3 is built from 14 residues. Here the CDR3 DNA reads TGCAGTGCTAGACGGGTTAGCTCCTACAATGAGCAGTTCTTC. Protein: CSARRVSSYNEQFF.